Presented here are 2 T cell receptor beta chains from one specimen sequenced in a study of blood T cells in healthy people across ages. Primed by a sample-barcoded 5' primer and a J-beta primer mix, a second PCR proceeded for roughly 6 to 12 cycles. Each CDR3 protein gets one entry after TCRdb re-called the 5' RACE reads with MiXCR. The table records about 970,000 distinct CDR3 sequences, roughly 51% of them present only once. Material: blood. The receptors come from a woman aged 60 to 75 in good health.

This clonotype has only one observation. The rearrangement uses TRBV4-2 and TRBJ2-1, with TRBD2 identical over 9 bases. The assigned J gene may be wrong: the sequence end matches TRBJ2-7 better. Germline V gene sequence: CDR1 LGHNA, CDR2 YNFKEQ. The CDR3 is 16 amino acids. The chain's CDR3 is CASSQPASGIYNEQYF. CDR3 bases: TGTGCCAGCAGCCAACCAGCTAGCGGGATCTACAATGAGCAGTACTTC.

This clonotype turned up a few times. The chain is built from TRBV4-1 and TRBJ2-3, with TRBD2 as a possible D gene (5 bases). Trimming stripped 0 bases from V and 4 bases from J, with 17 bases between. The CDR3 runs to 17 residues. The germline V gene has CDR1 MGHRA and CDR2 YSYEKL. CDR3 loop: CASSQEAIGGLSDTQYF. The DNA for the CDR3 is TGCGCCAGCAGCCAAGAGGCGATTGGCGGGCTCTCAGATACGCAGTATTTT.